This T cell receptor (beta chain) was captured in a study of T-cell memory formation after mild COVID-19. Background on the study: For the most part, TCR clusters were specific to one donor. Regarding the study as a whole: Whether day 37 second-wave clones are SARS-CoV-2-specific was not confirmed. Contracting CD4+ clones lay largely in CM and EM, with CD8+ ones residing in EMRA.

After 5'RACE with constant-segment primers, TCR alpha and TCR beta cDNA libraries carrying sample barcodes and UMIs were obtained. One entry per CDR3 protein results from TCRdb running MiXCR on the 5' RACE reads. This sample has about 250,000 distinct CDR3 sequences, with approximately 18% found just once. In its sample, this clonotype was seen many times. Antigen: not known. This CDR3 has 15 residues. The germline V gene encodes CDR1 ENHRY and CDR2 SYGVKD. V lost 3 bases and J 6 bases, leaving 18 bases between the germline ends. This chain uses TRBV10-3 with TRBJ2-7, with unresolved D. What was sequenced was PBMCs or a T cell subset sorted from them (not recorded which). The origin of this receptor is a man in his late teens or twenties who had mild COVID-19 (a few samples of this study predate the infection). Cell type and time point are not known. The CDR3 region has the DNA TGTGCCATCAGTGACGGCGGACGTCCCCGCTCCGAGCAGTACTTC. Its translation is CAISDGGRPRSEQYF.